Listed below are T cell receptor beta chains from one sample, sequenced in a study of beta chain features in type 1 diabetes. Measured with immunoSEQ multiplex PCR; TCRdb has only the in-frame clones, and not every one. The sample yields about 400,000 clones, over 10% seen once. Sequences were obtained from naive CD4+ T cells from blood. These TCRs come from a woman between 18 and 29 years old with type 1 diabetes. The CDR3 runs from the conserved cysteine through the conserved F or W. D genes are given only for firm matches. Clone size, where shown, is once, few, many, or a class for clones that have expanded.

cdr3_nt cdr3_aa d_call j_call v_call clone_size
TGTGCCAGCAGCCCCCTGGGCAGGCTGAACACTGAAGCTTTCTTT CASSPLGRLNTEAFF NA TRBJ1-1 TRBV9 NA
TGCGCCAGCAGCCAAGAGGGCCAGGGCCCGAACACTGAAGCTTTCTTT CASSQEGQGPNTEAFF NA TRBJ1-1 TRBV4-1 NA
TGTGCCAGCAGCTTAAATCCTAGTGGGTACAATGAGCAGTTCTTC CASSLNPSGYNEQFF NA TRBJ2-1 TRBV7-3 NA
TGTGCCAGCAGTTTGCAGTCACCGAATCAGCCCCAGCATTTT CASSLQSPNQPQHF NA TRBJ1-5 TRBV27 NA
TGTGCCAGCAGTGAATACCCCTCGGACACTGAAGCTTTCTTT CASSEYPSDTEAFF NA TRBJ1-1 TRBV25-1 NA
TGTGCCAGTACCCCCCTCTCTGGGGCCAACGTCCTGACTTTC CASTPLSGANVLTF NA TRBJ2-6 TRBV19 NA
TGTGCCTGGAGTATTGCGGTATCCACCGGGGAGCTGTTTTTT CAWSIAVSTGELFF NA TRBJ2-2 TRBV30 few
TGTGCCAGCAGTTTCCGCGGGGGCCTAACCTACGAGCAGTACTTC CASSFRGGLTYEQYF NA TRBJ2-7 TRBV28 once
TGTGCCAGCAGCTTATCCCCCCCGAGCTCCTACAATGAGCAGTTCTTC CASSLSPPSSYNEQFF NA TRBJ2-1 TRBV7-9 NA
TGCGCCAGCAGCTTTACAGGGGACGGCGAGACCCAGTACTTC CASSFTGDGETQYF TRBD1 TRBJ2-5 TRBV5-1 few
TGTGCCAGCAAGACAGGGGCGGGCTATGGCTACACCTTC CASKTGAGYGYTF TRBD1 TRBJ1-2 TRBV28 NA
TGTGCCAGCAGCTTGGGGGGGGACTCGGATACGCAGTATTTT CASSLGGDSDTQYF NA TRBJ2-3 TRBV5-4 few
TGTGCCAGCGGGGAGGGCCAAGAGACCCAGTACTTC CASGEGQETQYF TRBD2 TRBJ2-5 TRBV6-1 few
TGTGCCAGTAGTATTGGCCAGGGTGGGGGCTACACCTTC CASSIGQGGGYTF NA TRBJ1-2 TRBV19 few
TGTGCCAGCAGTTACCGACGGGGGAGTGAGCAGTTCTTC CASSYRRGSEQFF NA TRBJ2-1 TRBV6-6 few
TGTGCCCTTGGGACAGGGAATTCACCCCTCCACTTT CALGTGNSPLHF TRBD1 TRBJ1-6 TRBV30 few
TGTGCCAGTACCGCCATTACCGGGGGACTGAGCAATCAGCCCCAGCATTTT CASTAITGGLSNQPQHF NA TRBJ1-5 TRBV19 few
TGTGCCAGCAGCTTAGAGGGACTAAACGGCTTTGAGACCCAGTACTTC CASSLEGLNGFETQYF TRBD2 TRBJ2-5 TRBV11-2 NA
TGTGCCAGCAGAGAAGGTCTAGCGGGGAAATACAATGAGCAGTTCTTC CASREGLAGKYNEQFF NA TRBJ2-1 TRBV21-1 few
TGTGCCAGCAGCGAACAGGTTTCAAATGAGCAGTTCTTC CASSEQVSNEQFF NA TRBJ2-1 TRBV28 few
TGTGCCAGCAGTTTATACGACAGAGATACGCAGTATTTT CASSLYDRDTQYF NA TRBJ2-3 TRBV28 NA
TGCAGCGTTGAGGGTGGGGCTCAAGAAAAACTGTTTTTT CSVEGGAQEKLFF NA TRBJ1-4 TRBV29-1 NA